This passage covers 6 T cell receptor beta chains from one sample sequenced in a study of shared clonotypes between healthy human individuals. The protocol was immunoSEQ multiplex PCR, while the TCRdb copy is restricted to in-frame clones and leaves out a portion. The table includes hundreds of thousands of clones, about two thirds detected once. The sample comprised memory CD4+ T cells sorted from blood. Subset in this sample: CD45RA-negative fraction. All receptors derive from a woman younger than 45 in good health.

The rearrangement joins TRBV6-1 to TRBJ2-2; maybe TRBD1 (5 bases). CDR1 MNHNS and CDR2 SASEGT come from the germline V gene. The CDR3 totals 14 residues. The ends were cut back, 8 bases at V and 5 bases at J, with 15 bases in the middle. The CDR3 sequence is CASAGHQITGELFF. The CDR3 DNA sequence: TGTGCCAGCGCAGGACACCAAATAACCGGGGAGCTGTTTTTT.

V and J are TRBV28 and TRBJ2-5; 7 bases line up with TRBD1. CDR3 length: 16 residues. Germline CDR1 and CDR2: MDHEN and SYDVKM. Trimming at V came to 4 bases and at J to 5 bases, leaving 13 bases not matched to a gene. In DNA form, the CDR3 reads TGTGCCAGCAGTTCATCCCACAGGGGCCCCAGGGAGACCCAGTACTTC. Amino acids: CASSSSHRGPRETQYF.

This CDR3 is CASSLGLLREQFF. CDR3 sequence (DNA): TGTGCCAGCAGCTTAGGACTCCTTCGTGAGCAGTTCTTC. This chain uses TRBV7-6 with TRBJ2-1; unclear D gene. Trimming pared 1 base from V and 9 bases from J, leaving 10 bases between. The CDR3 length is 13 residues. Germline-derived CDR1 and CDR2 are SGHVS and FNYEAQ.

The chain recombines TRBV27 with TRBJ2-1, with D perhaps matching TRBD1 or TRBD2 (5 bases each). Trimming cost V 0 bases and J 7 bases, with 16 bases left between them. Germline CDR1 reads MNHEY; CDR2 reads SMNVEV (reference sequence). There are 16 residues in the CDR3. CDR3 residues: CASSLSVAHGANEQFF. DNA of the CDR3: TGTGCCAGCAGTTTATCCGTAGCACACGGGGCTAATGAGCAGTTCTTC.

The V gene is TRBV2, the J gene TRBJ2-2, with 14 nucleotides matching TRBD2. This CDR3 comprises 18 residues. From germline, CDR1 is SNHLY and CDR2 FYNNEI. Trimming took 5 bases from V and 2 from J; bases not matched to a gene: 7. CDR3 sequence reads: CASSRKGLAGANTGELFF. The DNA for the CDR3 is TGTGCCAGCAGTAGAAAGGGACTAGCGGGAGCCAACACCGGGGAGCTGTTTTTT.

CDR3 region: CASTLRGGGTYNEQFF. In DNA form, the CDR3 reads TGTGCCAGCACTCTGAGGGGGGGAGGGACCTACAATGAGCAGTTCTTC. The chain has TRBV27 and TRBJ2-1; TRBD2 might be the D (7 bases). Between the trimmed V and J ends, which lost 7 bases and 2 bases, there was a span of 18 bases. Germline V CDR1 and CDR2: MNHEY, SMNVEV (reference sequence). The CDR3 runs to 16 residues.